The T cell receptor beta chain described here comes from a study of blood T cell repertoires in COVID-19. Background on the study: Material from acute and convalescent COVID-19 was sourced from the United States, Italy and Spain. T cells, B-cell-depleted T cells, or PBMCs provided the cDNA or gDNA that served as material.

Per the original data handling: The authors estimated nucleated cell counts from reference gene primer amplification. TCRdb keeps only in-frame clones here, not all; method: immunoSEQ multiplex PCR. Clone size and the V and J calls come from that table; the DNA yielded D and trimming. The repertoire holds around 60,000 clones, about 86% seen once, with about 1.1% in the top ten. The receptor was derived from a man between 35 and 55 years old with acute or convalescent COVID-19. The sample consisted of peripheral blood.

The CDR3 DNA sequence: TGTGCCAGCAGTGTGACAGGACCCGGATCCTCTGGAAACACCATATATTTT. It codes for CASSVTGPGSSGNTIYF. V usage is TRBV6-1 and J usage is TRBJ1-3; possibly TRBD1 for D (6 bases). The germline V gene encodes CDR1 MNHNS and CDR2 SASEGT. CDR3 length equals 17 residues. V lost 4 bases to trimming and J lost 0 bases, with 16 bases between them.